The source of this T cell receptor beta chain is a study of cytomegalovirus exposure and HLA in healthy donors. Across the study: A subsequent analysis reported that the roughly 130 validation repertoires were produced on the same platform that had also been used for the roughly 700 first-cohort repertoires.

The donors were part of the validation cohort of 120 subjects. That cohort was separate from the first cohort, which comprised 550 to 750 subjects. CDR3 length: 17 residues. Assay used: immunoSEQ multiplex PCR; TCRdb lists only in-frame clones, some missing. The data hold around 140,000 clones, with over 80% observed a single time. Sample: PBMCs. The source of this sequence is a man aged 18-30 years in good health and CMV-seropositive. The rearrangement uses TRBV21-1 and TRBJ1-2; the table assigns TRBD1, which was not confirmed against the DNA. TRBV21-1 is an annotated pseudogene. The CDR3 DNA reads TGTGCCAGCAGCATGCCCCTGGAACAGGGTTTTGAGTATGGCTACACCTTC. Translated: CASSMPLEQGFEYGYTF.